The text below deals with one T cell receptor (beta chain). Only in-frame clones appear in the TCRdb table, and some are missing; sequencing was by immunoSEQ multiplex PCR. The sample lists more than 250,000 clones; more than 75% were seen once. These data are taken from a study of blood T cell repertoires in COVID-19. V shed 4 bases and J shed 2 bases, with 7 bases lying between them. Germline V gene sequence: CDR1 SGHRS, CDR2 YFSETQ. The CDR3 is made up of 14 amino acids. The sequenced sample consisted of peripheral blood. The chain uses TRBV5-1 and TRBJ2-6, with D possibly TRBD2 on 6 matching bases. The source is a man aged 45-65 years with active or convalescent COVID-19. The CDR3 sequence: CASSPGAGANVLTF. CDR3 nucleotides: TGCGCCAGCAGCCCGGGGGCTGGGGCCAACGTCCTGACTTTC.